This T cell receptor beta chain emerged from a study of blood T cell repertoires in COVID-19. Generated by immunoSEQ multiplex PCR, the TCRdb table keeps only in-frame clones and is missing some. The sample lists some 290,000 clones, around nine tenths occurring once. The V gene lost 6 bases and the J gene lost 1 base, with 12 bases spanning the gap. CDR3 size: 14 residues. Germline V gives CDR1 MNHEY, CDR2 SVGAGI. The sequenced sample was PBMCs or T cells enriched from blood (not recorded which). The chain joins TRBV6-5 to TRBJ1-1; D possibly corresponds to TRBD1 (5 bases). The sequence derives from a woman in her 30s who had been exposed to COVID-19. CDR3 nucleotides: TGTGCCAGCAGCGCCCTGGGGGGGAACACTGAAGCTTTCTTT. Protein sequence: CASSALGGNTEAFF.